The 15 T cell receptor beta chains reported below all come from one sample, sequenced in a study of blood T cell repertoires in COVID-19 (dated by TCRdb to the early 2020s). Libraries were prepared through the immunoSEQ multiplex PCR assay. As stored in TCRdb, this immuneACCESS dataset retains in-frame rearrangements with V and J assigned. A fraction of the clones does not appear; measured against another copy, unresolved V genes explain less than half of the discrepancy, and the remainder lacks a known reason. The sample table records hundreds of thousands of clones; 85% to 90% of these occur just once. 3% of the sample belongs to the ten largest clones. The sequencing sample was made of peripheral blood. These receptors originate from a human donor in a cohort sampled during active COVID-19.

The chain joins TRBV14 to TRBJ1-1, with unresolved D. Trimming removed 1 base from V and 0 bases from J, with 6 bases in between. This CDR3 is built from 14 residues. The germline V gene has CDR1 SGHDN and CDR2 FVKESK. The CDR3 sequence is CASSQVGVNTEAFF. CDR3 nucleotides: TGTGCCAGCAGCCAAGTCGGGGTGAACACTGAAGCTTTCTTT.

This clone has ten or more counts. This chain uses TRBV6-5 with TRBJ2-7; 7 bases align to TRBD2. Germline V gene lookup returns CDR1 MNHEY and CDR2 SVGAGI. The CDR3 length is 13 residues. The J segment lost 3 bases and the V segment lost 11 bases, leaving 10 bases of the junction unmatched. The CDR3 spells CAAQAGRGYEQYF. The CDR3 coding sequence is TGTGCCGCCCAAGCGGGAAGGGGCTACGAGCAGTACTTC.

The rearrangement joins TRBV16 to TRBJ2-6; the D gene is possibly TRBD2 (5 bases). The CDR3 runs to 16 residues. Trimming left V 0 bases short and J 2 bases short, with 8 bases between. Germline V CDR1 and CDR2: KGHSY, FQNENV. The CDR3 bases are TGTGCCAGCAGCCAATCAGTCGGGGCTGGGGCCAACGTCCTGACTTTC. Residues: CASSQSVGAGANVLTF.

The chain carries TRBV5-1 and TRBJ2-2, with D perhaps matching TRBD2 (6 bases). The CDR3 has 15 residues. Between the trimmed V and J ends, which lost 0 bases and 11 bases, there was a span of 17 bases. CDR1 is SGHRS and CDR2 is YFSETQ in the germline V gene. CDR3 DNA sequence: TGCGCCAGCAGCTTGGAGAGAGCGGGCTCCCGAGAGCTGTTTTTT. This codes for CASSLERAGSRELFF.

The V and J genes are TRBV30 and TRBJ1-1, with D uncertain. CDR3 length equals 13 residues. The germline V gene encodes CDR1 GTSNPN and CDR2 SVGIG (reference sequence). Trimming stripped 3 bases from V and 1 base from J, with 9 bases between. CDR3 in amino acids: CAWRSTENTEAFF. CDR3 DNA sequence: TGTGCCTGGAGGAGCACAGAGAACACTGAAGCTTTCTTT.

The chain recombines TRBV7-2 with TRBJ2-5, with TRBD2 matching over 10 bases. With V trimmed by 2 bases and J by 5 bases, 11 bases remained unmatched. This CDR3 is 17 amino acids long. Germline V gene sequence: CDR1 SGHTA, CDR2 FQGNSA. CDR3: CASSLPLAGAPGETQYF. In DNA, the CDR3 is TGTGCCAGCAGCTTACCTCTAGCGGGGGCCCCTGGGGAGACCCAGTACTTC.

V and J are TRBV5-4 and TRBJ1-5, with 7 bases fitting TRBD1. Trimming cost V 2 bases and J 5 bases; bases outside gene matches: 7. This CDR3 is built from 15 residues. In germline, CDR1 is SGHNT, CDR2 YYREEE (reference sequence). CDR3 nucleotide sequence: TGTGCCAGCAGCTTTTCCAGGGGGAACCATCAGCCCCAGCATTTT. Amino acids: CASSFSRGNHQPQHF.

This clone was seen only once. The chain joins TRBV2 to TRBJ1-6; maybe TRBD1 (5 bases). There are 16 residues in the CDR3. Germline CDR1 reads SNHLY; CDR2 reads FYNNEI. V was cut by 7 bases and J by 7 bases, with 20 bases left in between. The CDR3 sequence: CASNADKGRVNSPLHF. The CDR3 DNA sequence: TGTGCCAGCAATGCAGATAAAGGCAGGGTAAATTCACCCCTCCACTTT.

This chain connects TRBV30 to TRBJ2-1; no reliable D call. Germline values: CDR1 GTSNPN, CDR2 SVGIG (reference sequence). Trimming cost V 7 bases and J 0 bases, with 10 bases left between them. CDR3 length: 13 amino acids. The CDR3 DNA sequence: TGTGCCTTCCTACCGAGCTCCTACAATGAGCAGTTCTTC. It yields the protein CAFLPSSYNEQFF. Together with reference TRBV30 and TRBJ2-1, the CDR3 gives the full variable domain: SQTIHQWPATLVQPVGSPLSLECTVEGTSNPNLYWYRQAAGRGLQLLFYSVGIGQISSEVPQNLSASRPQDRQFILSSKKLLLSDSGFYLCAFLPSSYNEQFFGPGTRLTVL.

This clone was recorded a few times. The chain couples TRBV7-2 to TRBJ1-1; TRBD1 matches at 8 bases. Trimming removed 3 bases from V and 6 bases from J; junction bases left unmatched: 9. CDR3 length: 15 residues. CDR1 SGHTA and CDR2 FQGNSA come from the germline V gene. CDR3 region: CASSLDRANSPEAFF. In nucleotides, the CDR3 is TGTGCCAGCAGCTTGGACAGGGCGAATAGTCCTGAAGCTTTCTTT.

The J gene is TRBJ1-6, the V gene TRBV6-5, with 8 bases matching TRBD1. V was pared by 4 bases and J by 7 bases, with 6 bases of the junction left unmatched. The CDR3 is made up of 15 amino acids. Germline assignment: CDR1 MNHEY and CDR2 SVGAGI. This CDR3 is CASSWTGFGNSPLHF. CDR3 bases: TGTGCCAGCAGTTGGACAGGGTTTGGGAATTCACCCCTCCACTTT.

The V gene is TRBV5-6, the J gene TRBJ1-3; the match to TRBD1 covers 10 bases. Germline values: CDR1 SGHDT, CDR2 YYEEEE. This CDR3 spans 15 amino acids. The V and J ends lost 5 bases and 3 bases, in that order; junction bases with no gene match: 5. CDR3 sequence reads: CASSRQGAGGNTIYF. CDR3 in DNA: TGTGCCAGCAGTCGACAGGGGGCCGGTGGAAACACCATATATTTT.

CDR3 loop: CASSPPGSGWGFNTEAFF. CDR3 in DNA: TGTGCCAGCAGCCCCCCAGGTTCGGGGTGGGGTTTCAACACTGAAGCTTTCTTT. V is TRBV7-9 and J is TRBJ1-1; D is uncertain. Germline V gene lookup returns CDR1 SEHNR and CDR2 FQNEAQ (reference sequence). The CDR3 spans 18 residues. V was pared by 5 bases and J by 2 bases, with 24 bases between. Complete variable domain (other parts from reference TRBV7-9 and TRBJ1-1): DTGVSQNPRHKITKRGQNVTFRCDPISEHNRLYWYRQTLGQGPEFLTYFQNEAQLEKSRLLSDRFSAERPKGSFSTLEIQRTEQGDSAMYLCASSPPGSGWGFNTEAFFGQGTRLTVV.

The J gene is TRBJ2-7, the V gene TRBV9; perhaps TRBD1 as D (6 bases). This CDR3 comprises 14 residues. Per the germline V gene, CDR1 is SGDLS and CDR2 is YYNGEE. V lost 8 bases and J lost 1, with 16 bases in between. The CDR3 is CARGDRRKSYEQYF. CDR3 bases: TGTGCCAGGGGAGACAGGCGTAAATCCTACGAGCAGTACTTC.

The chain joins TRBV7-9 to TRBJ1-5; 7 positions agree with TRBD1. Germline V CDR1 and CDR2: SEHNR, FQNEAQ (reference sequence). V lost 4 bases and J lost 3; bases outside the gene matches: 12. CDR3 length equals 17 residues. This CDR3 reads CASSSSTDRSVNQPQHF. The CDR3 DNA follows: TGTGCCAGCAGCTCTTCAACGGACAGGTCGGTCAATCAGCCCCAGCATTTT.